Below, 15 T cell receptor beta chains from the same sample are listed, as sequenced in a study of response to subunit inactivated influenza vaccine. TCRdb reanalysed the RT-PCR reads using MiXCR and keeps one entry per CDR3 protein. This sample has about 780,000 distinct CDR3 sequences, with 15% to 20% found just once. The sequencing here drew on PBMCs from blood, taken 4 to 6 days after vaccination. The receptors were sampled from a man in his forties or fifties who received an inactivated influenza vaccine.

This clonotype occurred a few times. CDR3 region: CASRSGGVDNEQFF. CDR3 DNA: TGTGCCAGCAGGTCGGGAGGCGTAGACAATGAGCAGTTCTTC. J is TRBJ2-1 and V is TRBV9, with 7 bases identical to TRBD2. Germline CDR1 reads SGDLS; CDR2 reads YYNGEE. This CDR3 is 14 amino acids long. Trimming at V came to 5 bases and at J to 5 bases, leaving 7 bases not matched to a gene.

This chain joins TRBV10-3 and TRBJ2-2, with D unclear. Trimming cost V 8 bases and J 0 bases, with 10 bases left between them. The germline V gene encodes CDR1 ENHRY and CDR2 SYGVKD. This CDR3 has 14 amino acids. The CDR3 here is CAIGDNSNTGELFF. The CDR3 nucleotides read TGTGCCATCGGCGACAACTCGAACACCGGGGAGCTGTTTTTT.

This clonotype was counted a few times. This sequence joins TRBV15 and TRBJ1-1, with a weak D call TRBD1 (5 bases). The V gene's germline CDR1 is LNHNV and CDR2 YYDKDF (reference sequence). CDR3 length equals 13 residues. V was shortened by 5 bases and J by 6 bases, with 13 bases between the two germline ends. The CDR3 is CATSRLRGAEAFF. CDR3 DNA sequence: TGTGCCACCAGCCGGCTACGGGGGGCTGAAGCTTTCTTT.

This chain uses TRBV20-1 with TRBJ1-2; 7 bases fit TRBD1. Germline-derived CDR1 and CDR2 are DFQATT and SNEGSKA (reference sequence). Unmatched junction bases numbered 9, after V lost 6 bases and J lost 5 bases. This CDR3 is built from 13 residues. The CDR3 loop is CSATNRGWYGYTF. The CDR3 nucleotides are TGCAGTGCAACTAACAGGGGCTGGTATGGCTACACCTTC.

V is TRBV20-1 and J is TRBJ2-6; D remains unclear. The CDR3 contains 17 residues. The germline V gene encodes CDR1 DFQATT and CDR2 SNEGSKA (reference sequence). V was pared by 2 bases and J by 0 bases, with 14 bases between. The CDR3 DNA reads as TGCAGTGCTAGAAACCCTGGCGGCCACTCTGGGGCCAACGTCCTGACTTTC. Translating gives CSARNPGGHSGANVLTF.

V and J are TRBV20-1 and TRBJ2-5; a possible D gene is TRBD2 (7 bases). The CDR3 has 13 residues. In germline, CDR1 is DFQATT, CDR2 SNEGSKA (reference sequence). Trimming removed 1 base at V and 4 bases at J, with 10 bases between. The CDR3 here is CSARVGGRETQYF. The DNA of the CDR3 is TGCAGTGCTAGAGTGGGGGGGCGAGAGACCCAGTACTTC.

The chain recombines TRBV6-2 or TRBV6-3 with TRBJ2-7; 7 bases are a match to TRBD2. CDR1 MNHEY and CDR2 SVGEGT come from the germline V gene. The CDR3 loop spans 14 amino acids. V lost 2 bases, J lost 5 bases, and 6 bases stayed unmatched. The CDR3 is CASSYAAGSHEQYF. In nucleotides, the CDR3 is TGTGCCAGCAGTTACGCAGCGGGGTCCCACGAGCAGTACTTC.

This clonotype was detected a few times. The V and J genes are TRBV7-2 and TRBJ2-7; tentative D call: TRBD2 (6 bases). The CDR3 is 15 amino acids. Germline-derived CDR1 and CDR2 are SGHTA and FQGNSA. V was shortened by 5 bases and J by 0 bases, with 14 bases between the two germline ends. The CDR3 nucleotides read TGTGCCAGCAGCGTCACCGGGGGAGCCTCCTACGAGCAGTACTTC. Translated: CASSVTGGASYEQYF.

The rearrangement uses TRBV5-1 and TRBJ2-5; possible D gene TRBD2, 6 bases. Germline CDR1 and CDR2: SGHRS and YFSETQ. The CDR3 is 16 residues long. V lost 8 bases and J 5 bases, leaving 25 bases between the germline ends. DNA of the CDR3: TGCGCCAGTAGCATACCGTCAGGGCGGGGTCAGGAGACCCAGTACTTC. It yields the protein CASSIPSGRGQETQYF.

This clonotype came up a few times. The chain combines TRBV12-3 or TRBV12-4 with TRBJ2-1, with D unresolved. Trimming removed 5 bases at V and 4 bases at J, with 12 bases between. The CDR3 has 14 residues. The CDR3 nucleotides read TGTGCCAGCAGTCCCCCCGGGCATTACAATGAGCAGTTCTTC. This codes for CASSPPGHYNEQFF.

The rearrangement links TRBV12-3 or TRBV12-4 to TRBJ1-1; D possibly corresponds to TRBD1 (6 bases). CDR3 length: 14 amino acids. Trimming removed 1 base at V and 3 bases at J, with 9 bases between. CDR3 DNA: TGTGCCAGCAGTTTAGGGGAGGGGGACACTGAAGCTTTCTTT. Protein product: CASSLGEGDTEAFF.

This clonotype was picked up many times. The V and J genes are TRBV7-2 and TRBJ2-1; D remains ambiguous. Trimming stripped 3 bases from V and 4 bases from J, with 10 bases between. The CDR3 runs 14 residues. CDR1 is SGHTA and CDR2 is FQGNSA in the germline V gene. CDR3 nucleotides: TGTGCCAGCAGCTTCAGGACCCCATACAATGAGCAGTTCTTC. Its protein is CASSFRTPYNEQFF.

This clonotype occurred many times. CDR3 sequence (DNA): TGCAGCGTTGAACGGACCAGCTGGGAGACCCAGTACTTC. It specifies CSVERTSWETQYF. V usage is TRBV29-1 and J usage is TRBJ2-5; no reliable D call. Germline V gives CDR1 SQVTM, CDR2 ANQGSEA. V was trimmed by 2 bases and J by 5 bases, leaving 12 bases between them. The CDR3 sequence is 13 residues long. Using reference TRBV29-1 and TRBJ2-5 for the parts outside the CDR3, the full variable domain is SAVISQKPSRDICQRGTSLTIQCQVDSQVTMMFWYRQQPGQSLTLIATANQGSEATYESGFVIDKFPISRPNLTFSTLTVSNMSPEDSSIYLCSVERTSWETQYFGPGTRLLVL.

The chain employs TRBV12-3 or TRBV12-4 and TRBJ2-7; no clear D. This CDR3 is 14 amino acids long. V shed 6 bases and J shed 2 bases, with 14 bases lying between them. In nucleotides, the CDR3 is TGTGCCAGCAGCATCGACACGGTAACCTACGAGCAGTACTTC. Translating gives CASSIDTVTYEQYF.

The chain employs TRBV20-1 and TRBJ2-7; tentatively, D is TRBD1 (6 bases). The CDR3 length is 13 residues. Germline-derived CDR1 and CDR2 are DFQATT and SNEGSKA (reference sequence). The V end lost 5 bases, the J end lost 5 bases, and 16 bases lay between the germline ends. This chain's CDR3 is CSALKTNRDEQYF. As DNA, the CDR3 is TGCAGTGCTCTAAAGACAAACAGGGACGAGCAGTACTTC.